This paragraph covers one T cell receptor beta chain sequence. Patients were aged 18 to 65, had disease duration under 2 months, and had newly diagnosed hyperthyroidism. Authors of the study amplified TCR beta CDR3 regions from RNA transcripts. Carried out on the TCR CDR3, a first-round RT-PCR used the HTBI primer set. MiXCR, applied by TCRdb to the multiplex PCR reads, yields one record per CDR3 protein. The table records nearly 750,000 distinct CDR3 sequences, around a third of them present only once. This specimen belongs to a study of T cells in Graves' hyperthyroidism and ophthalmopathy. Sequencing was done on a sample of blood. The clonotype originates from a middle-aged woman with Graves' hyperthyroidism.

The CDR3 nucleotides are TGTGCTAGAGGACAGGGGGACGGGGAGCTGTTTTTT. This encodes CARGQGDGELFF. V gene TRBV25-1 combines with J gene TRBJ2-2; the match to TRBD1 covers 10 bases. The CDR3 spans 12 residues. From germline, CDR1 is MGHDK and CDR2 SYGVNS.